Listed below are T cell receptor beta chains from one sample, sequenced in a study of T-cell reconstitution after alpha-beta-depleted transplantation in children. TCRdb reprocessed the PCR reads via MiXCR and lists one record per CDR3 protein. The table lists approximately 82,000 distinct CDR3 sequences, roughly a sixth of them singletons. The material sequenced was PBMCs, mostly from graft donor cells, taken 180 days after TCRalphabeta/CD19-depleted stem cell transplant. Every receptor here comes from a male patient between 2 and 15 years old who had a stem cell transplant for acute lymphoblastic leukemia, so the T cells may come from the graft donor. Each CDR3 is given with its conserved first and last residue. Fields, in order: D gene, V gene, J gene, clone size, CDR3 protein, CDR3 DNA. A D gene is named only where the DNA matches it firmly. Size tells how often a clone was seen (once, few, many) or the class of an expanded clone, and some rows leave it out.

D gene: NA; V gene: TRBV2; J gene: TRBJ2-7; clone size: few; CDR3 protein: CASSEIPSTYEQYF; CDR3 DNA: TGTGCCAGCAGTGAAATCCCTAGCACCTACGAGCAGTACTTC
D gene: NA; V gene: TRBV5-1; J gene: TRBJ2-7; clone size: many; CDR3 protein: CASRNHGDTPPYEQYF; CDR3 DNA: TGCGCCAGCAGAAACCATGGGGACACTCCTCCCTACGAGCAGTACTTC
D gene: NA; V gene: TRBV27; J gene: TRBJ2-1; clone size: many; CDR3 protein: CASSFRGTEQFF; CDR3 DNA: TGTGCCAGCAGTTTTAGGGGGACTGAGCAGTTCTTC
D gene: TRBD1; V gene: TRBV6-2/TRBV6-3; J gene: TRBJ2-2; clone size: NA; CDR3 protein: CASSSQGGLALNTGELFF; CDR3 DNA: TGTGCCAGCAGTTCACAGGGGGGCCTAGCCTTGAACACCGGGGAGCTGTTTTTT
D gene: NA; V gene: TRBV21-1; J gene: TRBJ2-2; clone size: few; CDR3 protein: CASSLRTGPYAGELFF; CDR3 DNA: TGTGCCAGCAGCTTGCGGACAGGGCCGTATGCCGGGGAGCTGTTTTTT
D gene: NA; V gene: TRBV24-1; J gene: TRBJ1-4; clone size: many; CDR3 protein: CATSDSEATNEKLFF; CDR3 DNA: TGTGCCACCAGTGATTCGGAAGCAACTAATGAAAAACTGTTTTTT
D gene: NA; V gene: TRBV5-1; J gene: TRBJ2-3; clone size: NA; CDR3 protein: CASSLGASDSPDTQYF; CDR3 DNA: TGCGCCAGCAGCTTGGGGGCTAGTGACTCCCCAGATACGCAGTATTTT
D gene: NA; V gene: TRBV6-5; J gene: TRBJ1-3; clone size: NA; CDR3 protein: CASSYLRGLSGNTIYF; CDR3 DNA: TGTGCCAGCAGTTACTTGAGGGGCCTCAGTGGAAACACCATATATTTT
D gene: TRBD2; V gene: TRBV6-5; J gene: TRBJ2-2; clone size: many; CDR3 protein: CASSYLLAGRTGELFF; CDR3 DNA: TGTGCCAGCAGTTACTTATTAGCGGGACGGACCGGGGAGCTGTTTTTT
D gene: NA; V gene: TRBV12-3/TRBV12-4; J gene: TRBJ2-7; clone size: few; CDR3 protein: CASRVLGGPYEQYF; CDR3 DNA: TGTGCCAGCAGGGTATTAGGTGGGCCCTACGAGCAGTACTTC
D gene: NA; V gene: TRBV24-1; J gene: TRBJ2-1; clone size: NA; CDR3 protein: CATSGRTAVGPYNEQFF; CDR3 DNA: TGTGCCACCAGTGGCCGAACAGCCGTGGGCCCCTACAATGAGCAGTTCTTC
D gene: TRBD2; V gene: TRBV18; J gene: TRBJ2-5; clone size: NA; CDR3 protein: CASSPLAGSTQETQYF; CDR3 DNA: TGTGCCAGCTCACCATTAGCGGGGTCAACCCAAGAGACCCAGTACTTC
D gene: TRBD2; V gene: TRBV20-1; J gene: TRBJ2-5; clone size: NA; CDR3 protein: CSARRGGGGSQETQYF; CDR3 DNA: TGCAGTGCCCGGAGGGGGGGCGGGGGGTCCCAAGAGACCCAGTACTTC
D gene: NA; V gene: TRBV27; J gene: TRBJ1-1; clone size: few; CDR3 protein: CASSSWTGGKAFF; CDR3 DNA: TGTGCCAGCAGTTCGTGGACGGGCGGGAAAGCTTTCTTT
D gene: TRBD1; V gene: TRBV7-6; J gene: TRBJ2-5; clone size: few; CDR3 protein: CASSLAAGQGAGETQYF; CDR3 DNA: TGTGCCAGCAGCTTAGCCGCAGGACAGGGGGCAGGGGAGACCCAGTACTTC
D gene: TRBD2; V gene: TRBV6-5; J gene: TRBJ2-7; clone size: NA; CDR3 protein: CASSYSASGGYEQYF; CDR3 DNA: TGTGCCAGCAGTTACTCTGCTAGCGGGGGATACGAGCAGTACTTC
D gene: TRBD1; V gene: TRBV29-1; J gene: TRBJ2-4; clone size: many; CDR3 protein: CSVQQGAKNIQYF; CDR3 DNA: TGCAGCGTCCAACAGGGGGCCAAAAACATTCAGTACTTC
D gene: TRBD2; V gene: TRBV7-8; J gene: TRBJ2-7; clone size: few; CDR3 protein: CASNLGGEQYF; CDR3 DNA: TGTGCCAGCAACCTCGGGGGGGAGCAGTACTTC
D gene: NA; V gene: TRBV7-8; J gene: TRBJ1-5; clone size: few; CDR3 protein: CASSEGYRGQPQHF; CDR3 DNA: TGTGCCAGCAGCGAGGGGTATAGGGGTCAGCCCCAGCATTTT
D gene: TRBD2; V gene: TRBV20-1; J gene: TRBJ2-7; clone size: many; CDR3 protein: CSARDKRLTSVGEQYF; CDR3 DNA: TGCAGTGCTAGAGATAAGCGGCTGACTAGCGTGGGCGAGCAGTACTTC
D gene: NA; V gene: TRBV28; J gene: TRBJ2-3; clone size: NA; CDR3 protein: CASSLFSFKRVGADTQYF; CDR3 DNA: TGTGCCAGCAGTTTATTCTCCTTTAAACGCGTCGGTGCAGATACGCAGTATTTT
D gene: NA; V gene: TRBV15; J gene: TRBJ2-6; clone size: once; CDR3 protein: CATSTGTSGANVLTF; CDR3 DNA: TGTGCCACCAGCACAGGGACCTCTGGGGCCAACGTCCTGACTTTC
D gene: TRBD1; V gene: TRBV7-2; J gene: TRBJ1-2; clone size: NA; CDR3 protein: CASSTQGRGGAWYGYTF; CDR3 DNA: TGTGCCAGCAGCACACAGGGGCGAGGGGGGGCGTGGTATGGCTACACCTTC
D gene: TRBD1; V gene: TRBV7-7; J gene: TRBJ2-5; clone size: NA; CDR3 protein: CASSFDRDLDQETQYF; CDR3 DNA: TGTGCCAGCAGCTTTGACAGGGATCTGGACCAAGAGACCCAGTACTTC
D gene: TRBD1; V gene: TRBV7-9; J gene: TRBJ1-4; clone size: few; CDR3 protein: CASSFTGQGGKMVFF; CDR3 DNA: TGTGCCAGCAGCTTTACGGGACAGGGGGGAAAAATGGTGTTTTTT
D gene: NA; V gene: TRBV5-1; J gene: TRBJ2-1; clone size: few; CDR3 protein: CASSFEDSYNEQFF; CDR3 DNA: TGCGCCAGCAGCTTTGAGGACTCCTACAATGAGCAGTTCTTC
D gene: NA; V gene: TRBV10-3; J gene: TRBJ2-3; clone size: few; CDR3 protein: CATFGEGTDTQYF; CDR3 DNA: TGTGCCACTTTCGGGGAAGGCACAGATACGCAGTATTTT
D gene: TRBD1; V gene: TRBV18; J gene: TRBJ1-1; clone size: few; CDR3 protein: CASSPRVVAGGIMNTEAFF; CDR3 DNA: TGTGCCAGCTCACCTCGCGTAGTGGCAGGGGGCATCATGAACACTGAAGCTTTCTTT
D gene: NA; V gene: TRBV7-8; J gene: TRBJ2-1; clone size: NA; CDR3 protein: CASSLASPRAWDEQFF; CDR3 DNA: TGTGCCAGCAGCTTAGCGAGCCCCAGGGCTTGGGATGAGCAGTTCTTC
D gene: TRBD1; V gene: TRBV20-1; J gene: TRBJ1-1; clone size: few; CDR3 protein: CSAGTGGGNTEAFF; CDR3 DNA: TGCAGTGCAGGGACAGGGGGCGGCAACACTGAAGCTTTCTTT
D gene: TRBD1; V gene: TRBV6-1; J gene: TRBJ1-2; clone size: many; CDR3 protein: CASRKGQGWDGYTF; CDR3 DNA: TGTGCCAGCAGAAAGGGACAGGGGTGGGATGGCTACACCTTC
D gene: NA; V gene: TRBV7-2; J gene: TRBJ2-7; clone size: few; CDR3 protein: CASSLLGGEQYF; CDR3 DNA: TGTGCCAGCAGCTTATTGGGCGGGGAGCAGTACTTC
D gene: NA; V gene: TRBV7-9; J gene: TRBJ1-2; clone size: NA; CDR3 protein: CASSPYDNGLGYTF; CDR3 DNA: TGTGCCAGCAGCCCTTACGACAACGGGCTTGGCTACACCTTC
D gene: TRBD1; V gene: TRBV27; J gene: TRBJ2-7; clone size: many; CDR3 protein: CASSLTGRGSSYEQYF; CDR3 DNA: TGTGCCAGCAGTTTAACTGGCAGGGGGAGCTCCTACGAGCAGTACTTC
D gene: NA; V gene: TRBV13; J gene: TRBJ1-1; clone size: NA; CDR3 protein: CASSPGGVNTEAFF; CDR3 DNA: TGTGCCAGCAGCCCGGGAGGAGTGAACACTGAAGCTTTCTTT
D gene: NA; V gene: TRBV12-3/TRBV12-4; J gene: TRBJ2-1; clone size: many; CDR3 protein: CASSSRGEGEQFF; CDR3 DNA: TGTGCCAGCAGCTCCAGGGGGGAGGGTGAGCAGTTCTTC
D gene: NA; V gene: TRBV5-1; J gene: TRBJ2-7; clone size: many; CDR3 protein: CASSSRQDSYEQYF; CDR3 DNA: TGCGCCAGCAGCTCTCGACAGGATTCCTACGAGCAGTACTTC
D gene: NA; V gene: TRBV5-1; J gene: TRBJ1-2; clone size: NA; CDR3 protein: CASSYTENYGYTF; CDR3 DNA: TGCGCCAGCAGCTATACAGAGAACTATGGCTACACCTTC
D gene: NA; V gene: TRBV20-1; J gene: TRBJ1-6; clone size: many; CDR3 protein: CSARRGQGNSPLHF; CDR3 DNA: TGCAGTGCTAGACGAGGGCAGGGAAATTCACCCCTCCACTTT
D gene: TRBD1; V gene: TRBV7-9; J gene: TRBJ1-2; clone size: NA; CDR3 protein: CASLGTGNGYTF; CDR3 DNA: TGTGCCTCCCTCGGGACAGGGAATGGCTACACCTTC
D gene: NA; V gene: TRBV7-2; J gene: TRBJ1-1; clone size: NA; CDR3 protein: CASSSTGRSEAFF; CDR3 DNA: TGTGCCAGCAGCTCAACAGGGCGAAGTGAAGCTTTCTTT
D gene: NA; V gene: TRBV3-1; J gene: TRBJ2-5; clone size: few; CDR3 protein: CASSLGLGGGETQYF; CDR3 DNA: TGTGCCAGCAGTTTAGGACTAGGGGGCGGAGAGACCCAGTACTTC
D gene: NA; V gene: TRBV20-1; J gene: TRBJ2-7; clone size: NA; CDR3 protein: CSAPSGYEQYF; CDR3 DNA: TGCAGTGCTCCGTCGGGCTACGAGCAGTACTTC
D gene: NA; V gene: TRBV6-5; J gene: TRBJ1-6; clone size: few; CDR3 protein: CASSYSQSQGTLHF; CDR3 DNA: TGTGCCAGCAGTTACTCGCAGTCGCAGGGGACCCTCCACTTT
D gene: NA; V gene: TRBV7-9; J gene: TRBJ1-5; clone size: NA; CDR3 protein: CASRRDSNQPQHF; CDR3 DNA: TGTGCCAGCAGGCGAGATAGCAATCAGCCCCAGCATTTT
D gene: TRBD1; V gene: TRBV5-1; J gene: TRBJ1-4; clone size: once; CDR3 protein: CASSPEDRGEKLFF; CDR3 DNA: TGCGCCAGCAGCCCCGAGGACAGGGGTGAAAAACTGTTTTTT
D gene: NA; V gene: TRBV29-1; J gene: TRBJ2-7; clone size: NA; CDR3 protein: CSVDGGAYEQYF; CDR3 DNA: TGCAGCGTTGATGGCGGGGCCTACGAGCAGTACTTC
D gene: NA; V gene: TRBV27; J gene: TRBJ2-2; clone size: NA; CDR3 protein: CASSAPRGTGELFF; CDR3 DNA: TGTGCCAGCAGTGCCCCCCGGGGCACCGGGGAGCTGTTTTTT
D gene: TRBD2; V gene: TRBV7-6; J gene: TRBJ2-3; clone size: NA; CDR3 protein: CASTGGPSTDTQYF; CDR3 DNA: TGTGCCAGCACGGGGGGGCCCAGCACAGATACGCAGTATTTT
D gene: NA; V gene: TRBV5-1; J gene: TRBJ2-4; clone size: few; CDR3 protein: CASSADSASVQYF; CDR3 DNA: TGCGCCAGCAGCGCTGACAGTGCTTCGGTTCAGTACTTC
D gene: NA; V gene: TRBV12-3/TRBV12-4; J gene: TRBJ2-1; clone size: many; CDR3 protein: CASSLAGNSYNEQFF; CDR3 DNA: TGTGCCAGCAGTTTGGCGGGCAACTCCTACAATGAGCAGTTCTTC
D gene: TRBD2; V gene: TRBV18; J gene: TRBJ2-3; clone size: NA; CDR3 protein: CASSPVRGVTDTQYF; CDR3 DNA: TGTGCCAGCTCACCGGTCCGGGGGGTCACAGATACGCAGTATTTT
D gene: NA; V gene: TRBV11-2; J gene: TRBJ2-7; clone size: once; CDR3 protein: CASSFNGPRNEQYF; CDR3 DNA: TGTGCCAGCAGCTTCAACGGGCCTCGAAACGAGCAGTACTTC
D gene: NA; V gene: TRBV3-1; J gene: TRBJ1-1; clone size: NA; CDR3 protein: CASSLLNTVAFF; CDR3 DNA: TGTGCCAGCAGCCTCCTTAACACTGTAGCTTTCTTT
D gene: TRBD2; V gene: TRBV5-1; J gene: TRBJ2-3; clone size: NA; CDR3 protein: CASTQRGDTDTQYF; CDR3 DNA: TGCGCCAGCACTCAGCGGGGGGACACAGATACGCAGTATTTT
D gene: TRBD1; V gene: TRBV12-3/TRBV12-4; J gene: TRBJ1-4; clone size: NA; CDR3 protein: CASSSSGQRDSLNSEEKLFF; CDR3 DNA: TGTGCCAGCAGTTCCTCAGGGCAGCGGGACAGTCTTAACTCTGAGGAAAAACTGTTTTTT
D gene: NA; V gene: TRBV7-2; J gene: TRBJ1-6; clone size: NA; CDR3 protein: CASSLGLTRSPLHF; CDR3 DNA: TGTGCCAGCAGCTTAGGATTGACTCGCTCACCCCTCCACTTT
D gene: TRBD2; V gene: TRBV3-1; J gene: TRBJ2-1; clone size: NA; CDR3 protein: CASSQVRSSGDNEQFF; CDR3 DNA: TGTGCCAGCAGCCAAGTTCGGTCGAGCGGGGACAATGAGCAGTTCTTC
D gene: NA; V gene: TRBV6-6; J gene: TRBJ1-1; clone size: NA; CDR3 protein: CASIHPLGTEAFF; CDR3 DNA: TGTGCCAGCATCCACCCCCTGGGCACTGAAGCTTTCTTT
D gene: NA; V gene: TRBV11-2; J gene: TRBJ2-2; clone size: NA; CDR3 protein: CASSFPGRYTGELFF; CDR3 DNA: TGTGCCAGCAGCTTTCCGGGACGATACACCGGGGAGCTGTTTTTT